These 17 T cell receptor beta chains were all obtained from the same sample, sequenced in a study of breast tumors, draining lymph nodes, adjacent tissues. The lymph nodes were axillary draining lymph nodes from breast cancer patients. TCRdb ran MiXCR on the multiplex PCR reads and lists one entry per CDR3 protein. The repertoire holds some 120,000 distinct CDR3 sequences, 20% seen once, with over 3% in the top ten. Sequencing was done on a sample of axillary lymph node tissue. The receptors stem from a female donor with breast cancer. Some clones in this sample may be carry-over from other donors' samples.

This clonotype was counted many times. The chain couples TRBV2 to TRBJ2-7; D call uncertain. Germline lookup yields CDR1 SNHLY and CDR2 FYNNEI. The CDR3 is 11 residues long. V was pared by 2 bases and J by 10 bases, with 9 bases between. The CDR3 is CASSETSAQYF. In DNA, the CDR3 is TGTGCCAGCAGTGAAACGAGCGCACAGTACTTC.

This clonotype was seen repeatedly, ten times or more. The V gene is TRBV7-8, the J gene TRBJ2-5; D possibly corresponds to TRBD2 (6 bases). V was clipped by 4 bases and J by 3 bases, with 15 bases between them. The CDR3 loop spans 15 amino acids. The germline V gene encodes CDR1 SGHVS and CDR2 FQNEAQ. This chain's CDR3 is CASSSVGGLEETQYF. CDR3 sequence (DNA): TGTGCCAGCAGCTCGGTGGGGGGTTTGGAAGAGACCCAGTACTTC.

This clonotype was observed many times. The rearrangement uses TRBV12-3 or TRBV12-4 and TRBJ2-5, with 10 bases lining up with TRBD2. J was trimmed by 5 bases and V by 3 bases; bases with no gene match: 9. This CDR3 is built from 16 residues. This CDR3 reads CASSFTSGGAGETQYF. The CDR3 DNA sequence: TGTGCCAGCAGTTTTACCAGCGGGGGGGCCGGGGAGACCCAGTACTTC.

This clonotype was picked up many times. This CDR3 is CASSEEKVQETQYF. DNA of the CDR3: TGCGCCAGCAGCGAAGAGAAGGTCCAAGAGACCCAGTACTTC. The chain uses TRBV5-1 and TRBJ2-5; D not resolved. The CDR3 has 14 residues. V shed 4 bases and J shed 1 base, with 11 bases lying between them. The V gene's germline CDR1 is SGHRS and CDR2 YFSETQ. The variable domain in full, with the rest retrieved from reference TRBV5-1 and TRBJ2-5, is KAGVTQTPRYLIKTRGQQVTLSCSPISGHRSVSWYQQTPGQGLQFLFEYFSETQRNKGNFPGRFSGRQFSNSRSEMNVSTLELGDSALYLCASSEEKVQETQYFGPGTRLLVL.

This clonotype was found many times. The V and J genes are TRBV7-3 and TRBJ2-3; TRBD2 agrees at 9 bases. The CDR3 is 17 residues long. The V and J ends lost 4 bases and 4 bases, in that order; junction bases with no gene match: 12. Per germline, CDR1 SGHTA and CDR2 FQGTGA. In DNA, the CDR3 is TGTGCCAGCAGCTCCTCGGGGTGGCGGGGGGGCCCAGATACGCAGTATTTT. It codes for CASSSSGWRGGPDTQYF.

At least ten counts were recorded for this clonotype. The rearrangement links TRBV12-3 or TRBV12-4 to TRBJ2-1, with D possibly TRBD1 on 6 matching bases. The CDR3 runs to 12 residues. Deletions cut 9 bases from V and 3 bases from J, with 9 bases between. DNA for the CDR3: TGTGCCAGTGGACAGAACTACAATGAGCAGTTCTTC. This encodes CASGQNYNEQFF.

Ten or more counts support this clonotype. This chain links TRBV29-1 with TRBJ2-5, with a tentative D call TRBD2 (6 bases). This CDR3 contains 12 residues. The V and J ends lost 7 bases and 4 bases respectively, with 13 bases between them. Per the germline V gene, CDR1 is SQVTM and CDR2 is ANQGSEA. CDR3 DNA sequence: TGCAGCGGTGGACGGGGAGGAGAGACCCAGTACTTC. Translating gives CSGGRGGETQYF.

This clonotype was detected ten times or more. V and J are TRBV10-3 and TRBJ2-1; tentative D call: TRBD2 (5 bases). V was cut by 0 bases and J by 0 bases, with 6 bases left in between. In germline, CDR1 is ENHRY, CDR2 SYGVKD. The CDR3 sequence is 15 residues long. In DNA, the CDR3 is TGTGCCATCAGTGAGTCTGGGAGCTCCTACAATGAGCAGTTCTTC. This encodes CAISESGSSYNEQFF.

This clonotype was found many times. This sequence joins TRBV7-9 and TRBJ2-1; D might be TRBD2 (6 bases). CDR3 size: 15 residues. Germline V gene sequence: CDR1 SEHNR, CDR2 FQNEAQ (reference sequence). The V gene lost 5 bases and the J gene lost 0 bases, with 11 bases spanning the gap. The CDR3 nucleotides read TGTGCCAGCAGCCGAGGAGGGGCCTCCTACAATGAGCAGTTCTTC. It translates to CASSRGGASYNEQFF.

This clonotype was detected many times. V and J are TRBV2 and TRBJ2-3; no clear D. The CDR3 contains 14 residues. V lost 2 bases and J lost 4, with 10 bases in between. Germline loops: CDR1 SNHLY, CDR2 FYNNEI. CDR3 DNA: TGTGCCAGCAGTGAAAAAAGACTCGCAGATACGCAGTATTTT. Translated, it gives CASSEKRLADTQYF.

This clonotype was detected only a few times. This chain joins TRBV28 and TRBJ2-7; 9 bases line up with TRBD2. Germline CDR1 reads MDHEN; CDR2 reads SYDVKM. V was pared by 10 bases and J by 5 bases, with 15 bases of the junction left unmatched. The CDR3 runs to 15 residues. In DNA, the CDR3 is TGTGCCAAGCGGGAGGTAGCGGTTAAGAGGAACGAGCAGTACTTC. Translated: CAKREVAVKRNEQYF.

About this clonotype: A much larger clone lies one base from this, so it may be a read error. The chain uses TRBV20-1 and TRBJ2-2, with D perhaps matching TRBD1 or TRBD2 (5 bases each). Germline CDR1 DFQATT, CDR2 SNEGSKA (reference sequence). This CDR3 is 15 amino acids long. The DNA of the CDR3 is TGCAGTGCTAGATTTGGGGGAGCGAACACCGGGGAGCTGCTTTTT. Translated: CSARFGGANTGELLF.

With respect to this clonotype: A much larger clone lies one base from this, so it may be a read error. The chain carries TRBV3-1 and TRBJ1-2; D remains ambiguous. Germline V CDR1 and CDR2: LGHDT, YNNKEL (reference sequence). The CDR3 is 14 amino acids. The CDR3 region has the DNA TGTGCCAGCAGACAAGATCATGAGGGCGACGGCTACACCTTC. Its translation: CASRQDHEGDGYTF.

This clonotype has a count of ten or more. V gene TRBV12-3 or TRBV12-4 combines with J gene TRBJ2-1, with a weak D call TRBD2 (5 bases). Trimming took 8 bases from V and 2 from J, leaving 13 bases between them. The CDR3 runs to 14 residues. As DNA, the CDR3 is TGTGCCAGCGTTCGGGTCGGGACCTACAATGAGCAGTTCTTC. Its translation: CASVRVGTYNEQFF.

The table lists this clonotype with a few counts. This could be a read error, since a much larger clone is one nucleotide away. The V and J genes are TRBV7-7 and TRBJ2-1; TRBD1 aligns across 7 bases. Germline CDR1 and CDR2: SSHAT and FNYEAQ (reference sequence). The CDR3 covers 13 residues. The DNA of the CDR3 is TGTGCTAGCAACGAAGACAGGGCCAATGAGCAGTTCTTC. It yields the protein CASNEDRANEQFF.

The CDR3 sequence is CATSAPSGQGAGNYGYTF. CDR3 sequence (DNA): TGTGCCACCAGTGCCCCCTCGGGACAGGGGGCTGGCAACTATGGCTACACCTTC. The gene calls are TRBV24-1 and TRBJ1-2; 12 bases agree with TRBD1. V dropped 5 bases and J dropped 2; count of bases not matched to a gene: 11. This CDR3 contains 18 residues. Germline-derived CDR1 and CDR2 are KGHDR and SFDVKD.

This clonotype was picked up many times. The gene calls are TRBV19 and TRBJ1-5; the D is unclear. Germline-derived CDR1 and CDR2 are LNHDA and SQIVND (reference sequence). Deletions cut 7 bases from V and 0 bases from J, with 10 bases between. The CDR3 spans 14 residues. For the CDR3, the DNA is TGTGCCAGTACGGCGGAACATAGCAATCAGCCCCAGCATTTT. Translated: CASTAEHSNQPQHF.